This T cell receptor beta chain comes out of a study of beta chain features in type 1 diabetes. Study-wide results and caveats: Within each of all four CD4+ subsets, Type 1 diabetes patients had TCRB CDR3s that were moderately but significantly shorter.

Each sorted fraction was over 95% pure. This clone was detected only a few times. What it recognizes is unknown. Every isolated RNA sample was fully reverse transcribed, so sequencing captured expressed TCRB transcripts. TCRdb's table, derived via immunoSEQ multiplex PCR, lists solely in-frame clones and lacks some. The sample has fewer than 250,000 clones, 13% to 15% seen once. The CDR3 covers 14 residues. Trimming took 3 bases from V and 0 from J; bases not matched to a gene: 1. Germline-derived CDR1 and CDR2 are SGDLS and YYNGEE. The sample taken for sequencing was naive CD4+ T cells from blood. The receptor was isolated from a woman aged 40 to 50 in good health. This chain links TRBV9 with TRBJ2-3; 7 positions agree with TRBD1. The DNA for the CDR3 is TGTGCCAGCAGCGAGACAGGGAGCACAGATACGCAGTATTTT. This encodes CASSETGSTDTQYF.